Listed below are T cell receptor beta chains from one sample, sequenced in a study of T cell repertoires in cytomegalovirus infection. TCRdb passed the reads through MiXCR, listing each CDR3 protein once. The sample records some 160,000 distinct CDR3 sequences, over 15% being singletons. The sample was CD8+ T cells from PBMCs. The source is a human donor in good health (CMV status not recorded). Some clones in this sample may be carry-over from other donors' samples. Both conserved end residues are part of each CDR3. The D gene is left open where the match is weak. Not every row has a clone size; where given, it reads once, few, many or a size class.

NA,TRBJ1-1,NA,TRBV6-2/TRBV6-3,CASSIRSGGTEAFF,TGTGCCAGCAGTATTCGCAGTGGGGGCACTGAAGCTTTCTTT
NA,TRBJ2-7,NA,TRBV7-6,CASSLRTDGVEQYF,TGTGCCAGCAGCCTGAGGACCGATGGGGTCGAGCAGTACTTC
NA,TRBJ2-1,NA,TRBV29-1,CSVLPGLNNEQFF,TGCAGCGTGCTGCCAGGTTTGAACAATGAGCAGTTCTTC
NA,TRBJ2-7,NA,TRBV7-2,CASSQEYNYELYF,TGTGCCAGCAGCCAGGAGTATAACTACGAGCTGTACTTC
TRBD2,TRBJ2-7,NA,TRBV28,CASSGLSGRDREQYF,TGTGCCAGCAGTGGACTTAGCGGGAGAGACCGAGAGCAGTACTTC
TRBD1,TRBJ1-1,many,TRBV7-2,CASRPTGVINEAFF,TGTGCCAGCAGACCCACAGGGGTCATTAATGAAGCTTTCTTT
TRBD1,TRBJ2-7,NA,TRBV15,CATSSTGGNEQYF,TGTGCCACCAGCAGCACAGGGGGCAACGAGCAGTACTTC
NA,TRBJ1-5,once,TRBV12-3/TRBV12-4,CASSLRDGGPRGQPQHF,TGTGCCAGCAGTTTAAGGGATGGAGGGCCGAGGGGTCAGCCCCAGCATTTT
TRBD2,TRBJ2-7,NA,TRBV7-8,CASSLAETYEQYF,TGTGCCAGCAGCCTAGCGGAAACCTACGAGCAGTACTTC
TRBD2,TRBJ2-1,many,TRBV15,CATSRDGTSGRSEQFF,TGTGCCACCAGCAGAGATGGAACTAGCGGGAGGTCTGAGCAGTTCTTC
NA,TRBJ1-2,NA,TRBV15,CATSRDKSNYGYTF,TGTGCCACCAGCAGAGATAAGTCTAACTATGGCTACACCTTC
NA,TRBJ2-5,NA,TRBV7-9,CASTVRGLGETQYF,TGTGCCAGCACCGTCAGGGGACTGGGCGAGACCCAGTACTTC
NA,TRBJ2-1,NA,TRBV7-9,CASSFPDAREQFF,TGTGCCAGCAGCTTCCCGGACGCAAGGGAGCAGTTCTTC
TRBD2,TRBJ2-4,few,TRBV7-8,CASSISGRAEEAKNIQYF,TGTGCCAGCAGCATCAGCGGGAGGGCCGAGGAAGCCAAAAACATTCAGTACTTC
TRBD2,TRBJ2-1,NA,TRBV7-2,CASSSRLAGGPNNEQFF,TGTGCCAGCAGCTCAAGACTAGCGGGAGGGCCTAACAATGAGCAGTTCTTC
TRBD2,TRBJ2-3,few,TRBV2,CASPGGASTQYF,TGTGCCAGCCCGGGGGGGGCAAGTACGCAGTATTTT
NA,TRBJ2-7,few,TRBV7-8,CASTEKESVTSSYEQYF,TGTGCCAGCACGGAGAAAGAATCGGTTACGAGCTCCTACGAGCAGTACTTC
NA,TRBJ2-6,NA,TRBV6-1,CASSELGTGANVLTF,TGTGCCAGCAGTGAACTGGGAACCGGGGCCAACGTCCTGACTTTC
TRBD1,TRBJ1-5,NA,TRBV20-1,CSARGPTGTAENQPQHF,TGCAGTGCTAGAGGACCAACCGGGACAGCTGAGAATCAGCCCCAGCATTTT
NA,TRBJ1-2,NA,TRBV12-3/TRBV12-4,CATYGGGYTF,TGTGCCACCTACGGCGGTGGCTACACCTTC
NA,TRBJ1-4,NA,TRBV6-8,CASSYSNFATNEKLFF,TGTGCCAGCAGTTACTCGAACTTCGCAACTAATGAAAAACTGTTTTTT
TRBD2,TRBJ2-5,many,TRBV6-1,CASSEIIAGGAETQYF,TGTGCCAGCAGTGAAATTATCGCGGGAGGCGCGGAGACCCAGTACTTC
TRBD1,TRBJ2-2,NA,TRBV6-1,CATLDRDSLTNTGELFF,TGTGCCACCCTTGACCGGGACAGTCTCACGAACACCGGGGAGCTGTTTTTT
NA,TRBJ1-2,NA,TRBV6-2/TRBV6-3,CASSRRQDFYGYTF,TGTGCCAGCAGCCGAAGACAGGATTTCTATGGCTACACCTTC
NA,TRBJ2-7,NA,TRBV7-9,CASSPRGSTYEQYF,TGTGCCAGCAGCCCCAGGGGATCAACCTACGAGCAGTACTTC
NA,TRBJ2-1,NA,TRBV20-1,CSARDIGGSDNEQFF,TGCAGTGCTAGAGACATAGGAGGTTCGGACAATGAGCAGTTCTTC
NA,TRBJ1-1,NA,TRBV29-1,CSVWGQLGNTEAFF,TGCAGCGTCTGGGGCCAATTAGGGAACACTGAAGCTTTCTTT
NA,TRBJ1-2,few,TRBV29-1,CSVEDQYGYTF,TGCAGCGTTGAAGACCAATATGGCTACACCTTC
TRBD2,TRBJ2-1,few,TRBV7-2,CASSILAGGPGSYNEQFF,TGTGCCAGCAGCATCTTAGCGGGAGGGCCGGGCTCCTACAATGAGCAGTTCTTC
NA,TRBJ1-2,NA,TRBV20-1,CSAPTGQLNYGYTF,TGCAGTGCTCCCACCGGACAGTTAAACTATGGCTACACCTTC
TRBD2,TRBJ2-1,NA,TRBV7-2,CASSAHSYAGGRYEQFF,TGTGCCAGCAGCGCTCACTCCTACGCGGGAGGTAGGTATGAGCAGTTCTTC
NA,TRBJ2-7,many,TRBV7-8,CASSRPEPYEQYF,TGTGCCAGCAGTCGGCCGGAGCCCTACGAGCAGTACTTC
NA,TRBJ2-2,NA,TRBV15,CATSRDQEGPGELFF,TGTGCCACCAGCAGAGATCAAGAAGGGCCCGGGGAGCTGTTTTTT
NA,TRBJ2-7,many,TRBV7-2,CASSPRFYEQYF,TGTGCCAGCAGCCCACGCTTCTACGAGCAGTACTTC
NA,TRBJ2-1,NA,TRBV29-1,CSVESLGYNEQFF,TGCAGCGTTGAGAGCCTTGGTTACAATGAGCAGTTCTTC
TRBD2,TRBJ2-1,NA,TRBV7-8,CASSLDPSGRNSRNEQFF,TGTGCCAGCAGCTTAGACCCTAGCGGGAGAAACAGTAGGAATGAGCAGTTCTTC
TRBD1,TRBJ1-5,few,TRBV19,CASSMGTAQQPQHF,TGTGCCAGTAGTATGGGGACAGCACAGCAGCCCCAGCATTTT
NA,TRBJ2-7,NA,TRBV11-2,CASSWGAGTFYEQYF,TGTGCCAGCAGCTGGGGGGCAGGAACTTTCTACGAGCAGTACTTC
NA,TRBJ2-3,few,TRBV28,CASRQLWSGSTDTQYF,TGTGCCAGCAGGCAGCTATGGAGCGGGAGCACAGATACGCAGTATTTT
TRBD2,TRBJ2-1,NA,TRBV28,CASTPTTSNHEQFF,TGTGCCAGCACCCCCACGACTAGCAACCATGAGCAGTTCTTC
TRBD2,TRBJ2-5,NA,TRBV20-1,CSATSGGLQETQYF,TGCAGTGCTACTAGCGGCGGCTTACAAGAGACCCAGTACTTC
NA,TRBJ2-5,NA,TRBV7-8,CASSLDSRVEETQYF,TGTGCCAGCAGCTTAGATTCGCGGGTGGAAGAGACCCAGTACTTC
NA,TRBJ1-1,NA,TRBV4-2,CASSQDGVWAFF,TGTGCCAGCAGCCAAGACGGGGTTTGGGCTTTCTTT
NA,TRBJ2-7,few,TRBV5-5,CASSADSPPSSYEQYF,TGTGCCAGCAGCGCGGACAGTCCACCCTCGTCCTACGAGCAGTACTTC
TRBD1,TRBJ2-1,NA,TRBV4-1,CASSPLQGATYNEQFF,TGCGCCAGCAGCCCCCTCCAGGGGGCCACCTACAATGAGCAGTTCTTC
TRBD2,TRBJ2-5,many,TRBV7-2,CASSLRPPLAGIQETQYF,TGTGCCAGCAGCTTAAGACCACCCCTAGCGGGGATCCAAGAGACCCAGTACTTC
TRBD1,TRBJ2-1,few,TRBV6-6,CASSAKPGTGNEQFF,TGTGCCAGCAGCGCTAAACCGGGGACAGGGAATGAGCAGTTCTTC
NA,TRBJ2-2,NA,TRBV6-5,CASSPFTNTGELFF,TGTGCCAGCAGCCCGTTTACGAACACCGGGGAGCTGTTTTTT
NA,TRBJ1-2,few,TRBV28,CASSPLEGKGAYGYTF,TGTGCCAGCAGCCCCCTTGAGGGGAAAGGGGCCTATGGCTACACCTTC
NA,TRBJ1-5,few,TRBV6-5,CASSYRGSQPQHF,TGTGCCAGCAGTTATAGGGGATCGCAGCCCCAGCATTTT
NA,TRBJ2-7,NA,TRBV28,CASSLQGMAYEQYF,TGTGCCAGCAGTTTACAGGGTATGGCCTACGAGCAGTACTTC